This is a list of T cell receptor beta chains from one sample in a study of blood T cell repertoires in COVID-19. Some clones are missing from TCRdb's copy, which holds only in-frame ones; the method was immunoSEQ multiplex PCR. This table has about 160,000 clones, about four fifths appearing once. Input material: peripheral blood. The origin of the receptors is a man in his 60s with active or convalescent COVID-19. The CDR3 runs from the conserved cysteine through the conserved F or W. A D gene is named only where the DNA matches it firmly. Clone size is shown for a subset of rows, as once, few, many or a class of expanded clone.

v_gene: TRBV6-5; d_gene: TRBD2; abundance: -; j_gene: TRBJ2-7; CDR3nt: TGTGCCAGCAGTTACGGCTCTAGCGGGATCGACGAGCAGTACTTC; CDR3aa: CASSYGSSGIDEQYF
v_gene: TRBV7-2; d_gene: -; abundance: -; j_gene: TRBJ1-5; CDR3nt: TGTGCCAGCAGCTCCCACGGCGGGGGACAGCCCCAGCATTTT; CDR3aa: CASSSHGGGQPQHF
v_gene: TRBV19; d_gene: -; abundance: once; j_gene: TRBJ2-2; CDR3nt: TGTGCCAGTAGTATATCAGGGGCGACCGGGGAGCTGTTTTTT; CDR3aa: CASSISGATGELFF
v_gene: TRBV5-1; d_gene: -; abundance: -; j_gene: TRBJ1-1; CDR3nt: TGCGCCAGCAGCGCCAGGGGTGGGAACACTGAAGCTTTCTTT; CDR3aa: CASSARGGNTEAFF
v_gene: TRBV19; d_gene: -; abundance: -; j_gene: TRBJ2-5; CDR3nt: TGTGCCAGTAGTCTAGGGGGGGGGCCGGAGACCCAGTACTTC; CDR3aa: CASSLGGGPETQYF
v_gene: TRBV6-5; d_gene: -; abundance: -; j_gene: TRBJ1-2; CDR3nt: TGTGCCAGCAGTCCCAGGGTGGGCTATGGCTACACCTTC; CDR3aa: CASSPRVGYGYTF
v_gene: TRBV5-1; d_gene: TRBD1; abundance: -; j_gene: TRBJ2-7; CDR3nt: TGCGCCAGCAGCTTGCGGGGACAGGGGTGGGACGAGCAGTACTTC; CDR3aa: CASSLRGQGWDEQYF
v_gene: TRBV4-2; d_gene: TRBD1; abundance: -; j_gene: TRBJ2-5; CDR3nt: TGTGCCAGCAGCCAAGAAAAAGGGACAGGGAGTCAGACCCAGTACTTC; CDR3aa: CASSQEKGTGSQTQYF
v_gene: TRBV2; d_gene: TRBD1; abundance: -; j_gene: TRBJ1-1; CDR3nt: TGTGCCAGCCTCCGGGACAGGGGCACTGAAGCTTTCTTT; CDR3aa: CASLRDRGTEAFF
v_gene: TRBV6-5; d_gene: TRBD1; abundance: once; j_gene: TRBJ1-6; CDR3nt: TGTGCCAGCAACAGACCGGGACAGGGGAATTCACCCCTCCACTTT; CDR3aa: CASNRPGQGNSPLHF
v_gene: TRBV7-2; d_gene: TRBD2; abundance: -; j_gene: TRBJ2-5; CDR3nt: TGTGCCAGCAGCCCGGGACTAGCGGGAGAGACCCAGTACTTC; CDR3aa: CASSPGLAGETQYF
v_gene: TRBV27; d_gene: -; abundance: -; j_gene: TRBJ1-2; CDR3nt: TGTGCCAGCAGTCTGGACTCGGGCCCTAACTATGGCTACACCTTC; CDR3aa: CASSLDSGPNYGYTF
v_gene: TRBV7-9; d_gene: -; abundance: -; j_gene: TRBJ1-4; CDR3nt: TGTGCCAGCAACTCGCCGTATACAACTAATGAAAAACTGTTTTTT; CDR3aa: CASNSPYTTNEKLFF
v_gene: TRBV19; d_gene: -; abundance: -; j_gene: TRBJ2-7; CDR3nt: TGTGCCAGTAACATGGGCAGGGCCTCCTACGAGCAGTACTTC; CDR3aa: CASNMGRASYEQYF
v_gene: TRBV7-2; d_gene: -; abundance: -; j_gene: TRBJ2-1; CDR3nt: TGTGCCAGCAGCTCAAGGTCGGCGGGCTCCTACAATGAGCAGTTCTTC; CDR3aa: CASSSRSAGSYNEQFF
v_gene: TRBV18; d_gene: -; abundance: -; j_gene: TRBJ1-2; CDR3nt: TGTGCCAGCTCACCGACGGTCCAGGTCTACACCTTC; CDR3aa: CASSPTVQVYTF
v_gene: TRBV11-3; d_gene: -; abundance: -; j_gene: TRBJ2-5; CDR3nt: TGTGCCAGCAGCTTAGGGAAGACAAACCAAGAGACCCAGTACTTC; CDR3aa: CASSLGKTNQETQYF
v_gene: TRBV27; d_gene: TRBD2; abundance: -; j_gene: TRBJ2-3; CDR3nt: TGTGCCAGCAGTTTATCGCTAGCGGGGGGGCGAGCAGATACGCAGTATTTT; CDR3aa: CASSLSLAGGRADTQYF
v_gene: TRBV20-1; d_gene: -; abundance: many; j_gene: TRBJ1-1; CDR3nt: TGCAGTTCTCGGGTGAACACTGAAGCTTTCTTT; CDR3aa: CSSRVNTEAFF
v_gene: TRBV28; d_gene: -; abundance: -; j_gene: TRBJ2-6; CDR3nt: TGTGCCAGCAGTTTCCAGGGATTCTCTGGGGCCAACGTCCTGACTTTC; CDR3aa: CASSFQGFSGANVLTF
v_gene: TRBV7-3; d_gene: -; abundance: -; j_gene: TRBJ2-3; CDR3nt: TGTGCCAGCAGCCCCATGCCGGCAGATACGCAGTATTTT; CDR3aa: CASSPMPADTQYF
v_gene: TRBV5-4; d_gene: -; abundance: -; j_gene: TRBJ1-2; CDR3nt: TGTGCCAGCAGCTTGTATGACCGGGGGTCCTATGGCTACACCTTC; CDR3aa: CASSLYDRGSYGYTF
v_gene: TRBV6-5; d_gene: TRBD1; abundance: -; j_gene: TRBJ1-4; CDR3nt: TGTGCCAGCAGGGGGACAGGGGCCGGTGAAAAACTGTTTTTT; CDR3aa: CASRGTGAGEKLFF
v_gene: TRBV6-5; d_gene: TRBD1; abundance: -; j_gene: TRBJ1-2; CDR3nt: TGTGCCAGCAGTAGCGTGGGGGACAGCACCTATGGCTACACCTTC; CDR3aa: CASSSVGDSTYGYTF
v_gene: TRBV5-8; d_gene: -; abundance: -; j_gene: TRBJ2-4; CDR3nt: TGTGCCAGCAGCTTGGCCCTCCAGGGGAGAGCAGCCAAAAACATTCAGTACTTC; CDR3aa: CASSLALQGRAAKNIQYF
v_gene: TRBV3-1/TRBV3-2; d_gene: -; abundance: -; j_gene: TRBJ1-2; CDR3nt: TGTGCCAGCAGCCAAGGACTTAACTATGGCTACACCTTC; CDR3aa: CASSQGLNYGYTF
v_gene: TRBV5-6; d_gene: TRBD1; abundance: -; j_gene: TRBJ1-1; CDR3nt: TGTGCCAGCAGCACGGACAGGGCCGGCACTGAAGCTTTCTTT; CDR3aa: CASSTDRAGTEAFF
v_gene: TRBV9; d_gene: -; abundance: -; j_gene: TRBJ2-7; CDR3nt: TGTGCCAGCAGCGTAGTCGGGACTGGAGGCGAGCAGTACTTC; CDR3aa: CASSVVGTGGEQYF
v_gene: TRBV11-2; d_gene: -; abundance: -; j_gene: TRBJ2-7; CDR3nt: TGTGCCAGCAGCCAAACCGGCTCGCCGTGGCCGCGAGGAGTCTACGAGCAGTACTTC; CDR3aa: CASSQTGSPWPRGVYEQYF
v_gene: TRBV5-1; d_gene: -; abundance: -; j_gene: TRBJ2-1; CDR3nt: TGCGCCAGCAGCTTGGACCTACGCTCCTACAATGAGCAGTTCTTC; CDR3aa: CASSLDLRSYNEQFF
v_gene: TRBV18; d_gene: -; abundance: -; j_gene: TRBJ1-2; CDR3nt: TGTGCCAGCTCACCAAATCATGCAGGGAACTATGGCTACACCTTC; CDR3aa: CASSPNHAGNYGYTF
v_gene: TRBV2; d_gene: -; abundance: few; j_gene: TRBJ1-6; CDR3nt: TGTGCCAGCAGTTCAGGGAGGTCCTATAATTCACCCCTCCACTTT; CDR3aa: CASSSGRSYNSPLHF
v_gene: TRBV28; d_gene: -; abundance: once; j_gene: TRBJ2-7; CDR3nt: TGTGCCAGCACCAATCCGGCGGAGGACGAGCAGTACTTC; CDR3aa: CASTNPAEDEQYF
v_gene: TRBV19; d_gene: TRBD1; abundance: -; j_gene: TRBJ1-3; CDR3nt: TGTGCCAGTACCATTCCGGACAGGGGAGCGGGAAACACCATATATTTT; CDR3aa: CASTIPDRGAGNTIYF
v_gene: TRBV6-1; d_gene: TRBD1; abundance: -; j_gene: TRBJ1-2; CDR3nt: TGTGCCAGCAGTGAAGCCCTTGGGAGCTACAGGGGGTTCTATGGCTACACCTTC; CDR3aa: CASSEALGSYRGFYGYTF
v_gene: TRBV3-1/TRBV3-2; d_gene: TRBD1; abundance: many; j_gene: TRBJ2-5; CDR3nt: TGTGCCAGCAGCTTTCTCCCCATGGGACAGAGGCGTGGTAGTAAAGAGACCCAGTACTTC; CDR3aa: CASSFLPMGQRRGSKETQYF
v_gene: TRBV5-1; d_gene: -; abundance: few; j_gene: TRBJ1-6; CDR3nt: TGCGCCAGCAGCTTGGGAGGTGACTCACCCCTCCACTTT; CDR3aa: CASSLGGDSPLHF
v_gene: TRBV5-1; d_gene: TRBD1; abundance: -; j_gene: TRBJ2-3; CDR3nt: TGCGCCAGCAGCCCGGACAGGGGAACAGATACGCAGTATTTT; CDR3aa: CASSPDRGTDTQYF
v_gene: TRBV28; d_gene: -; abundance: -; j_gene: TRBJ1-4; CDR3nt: TGTGCCAGCAGTCTGGGATCCCCAGGGGAAAAACTGTTTTTT; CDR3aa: CASSLGSPGEKLFF
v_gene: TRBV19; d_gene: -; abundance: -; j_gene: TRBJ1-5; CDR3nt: TGTGCCAGTAACCCCCATGGGGGGGGCGAACGCGGTCAGCCCCAGCATTTT; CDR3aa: CASNPHGGGERGQPQHF
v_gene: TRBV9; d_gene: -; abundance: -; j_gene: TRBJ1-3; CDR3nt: TGTGCCAGCAGCGTAGAGCCTTTGGCGGCTGGAAACACCATATATTTT; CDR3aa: CASSVEPLAAGNTIYF
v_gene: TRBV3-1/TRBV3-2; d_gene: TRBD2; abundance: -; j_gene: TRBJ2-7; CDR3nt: TGTGCCAGCAGCCCCGAAGGGCGGGGGTCCTACGAGCAGTACTTC; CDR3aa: CASSPEGRGSYEQYF
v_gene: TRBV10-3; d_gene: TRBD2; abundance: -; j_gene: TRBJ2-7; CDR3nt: TGTGCCATCAGTGAGGCCCTAGCGGGAGATGCCTACGAGCAGTACTTC; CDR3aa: CAISEALAGDAYEQYF
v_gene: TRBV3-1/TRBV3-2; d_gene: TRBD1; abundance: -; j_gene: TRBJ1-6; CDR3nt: TGTGCCAGCAGCCCCCACGGGACAGTTAATTCACCCCTCCACTTT; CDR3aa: CASSPHGTVNSPLHF
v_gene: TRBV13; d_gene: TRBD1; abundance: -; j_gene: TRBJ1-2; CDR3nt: TGTGCCAGCAGCTTAACCCCAGGGGGCGGTGGCTACACCTTC; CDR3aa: CASSLTPGGGGYTF
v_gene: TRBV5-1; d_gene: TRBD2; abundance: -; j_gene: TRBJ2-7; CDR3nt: TGCGCCAGCAGCTTGGCCGGGACTAGCGGTTACGAGCAGTACTTC; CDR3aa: CASSLAGTSGYEQYF
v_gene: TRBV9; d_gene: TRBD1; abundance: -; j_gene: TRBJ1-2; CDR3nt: TGTGCCAGCAGCCGGGGGACAGGCGCCTCCTCCTATGGCTACACCTTC; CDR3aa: CASSRGTGASSYGYTF
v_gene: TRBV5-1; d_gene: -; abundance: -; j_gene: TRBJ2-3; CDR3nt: TGCGCCAGCAGCCCCCGGGGAGGAGAATCTGATACGCAGTATTTT; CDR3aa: CASSPRGGESDTQYF
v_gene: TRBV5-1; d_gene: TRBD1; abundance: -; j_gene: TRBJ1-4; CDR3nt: TGCGCCAGCAGCTTGGCCCCAGGGGGCGCTTCTAATGAAAAACTGTTTTTT; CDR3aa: CASSLAPGGASNEKLFF
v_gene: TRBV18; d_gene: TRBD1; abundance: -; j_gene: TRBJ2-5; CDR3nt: TGTGCCAGCTCAGCAGGGGGTTCAGAGACCCAGTACTTC; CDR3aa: CASSAGGSETQYF
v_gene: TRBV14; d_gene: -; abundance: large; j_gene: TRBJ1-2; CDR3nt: TGTGCCAGCAGCCAAGACCGGGGAAACTGGTATGGCTACACCTTC; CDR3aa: CASSQDRGNWYGYTF
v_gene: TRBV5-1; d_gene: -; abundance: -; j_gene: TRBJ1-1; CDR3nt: TGCGCCAGCAGCTTGGCCGGGACAATGAACACTGAAGCTTTCTTT; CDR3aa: CASSLAGTMNTEAFF
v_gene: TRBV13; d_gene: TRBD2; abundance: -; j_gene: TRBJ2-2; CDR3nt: TGTGCCAGCAGCGAACTAGCGGGGGTTCTCGTCGGGGAGCTGTTTTTT; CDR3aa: CASSELAGVLVGELFF
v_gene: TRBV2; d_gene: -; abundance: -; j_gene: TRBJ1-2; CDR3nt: TGTGCCAGCAGCCCTACAGGGTGGGACGCTGGCTACACCTTC; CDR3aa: CASSPTGWDAGYTF
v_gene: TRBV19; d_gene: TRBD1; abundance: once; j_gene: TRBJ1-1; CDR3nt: TGTGCCAGTAGTCAAGACAGGGTGATCACTGAAGCTTTCTTT; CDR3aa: CASSQDRVITEAFF